This T cell receptor (beta chain) was identified during a study of blood T cell repertoires in COVID-19. On the study more broadly: COVID-19 samples from acute and convalescent phases originated in the United States, Italy and Spain.

Only one count was recorded for this clone. Within 2 weeks before study entry, exposed participants met a COVID-19 case. Assay: immunoSEQ multiplex PCR; the TCRdb copy retains only in-frame clones and omits some. The table has 250,000 or so clones, around nine tenths seen once. Sequences were obtained from PBMCs or T cells enriched from blood (not recorded which). This TCR was sampled from a woman under 40 who had been exposed to COVID-19.

CDR3 residues: CASSLKQGATLHF. The CDR3 DNA sequence: TGTGCCAGCAGCTTAAAACAGGGGGCAACCCTCCACTTT. The chain couples TRBV11-3 to TRBJ1-6; 9 nucleotides match TRBD1. J gave up 14 bases and V 2 bases, and 4 bases lay outside the gene matches. Germline values: CDR1 SGHNT, CDR2 YENEEA. The CDR3 has 13 residues. The variable domain in full, completed from reference TRBV11-3 and TRBJ1-6, reads EAGVVQSPRYKIIEKKQPVAFWCNPISGHNTLYWYLQNLGQGPELLIRYENEEAVDDSQLPKDRFSAERLKGVDSTLKIQPAELGDSAVYLCASSLKQGATLHFGNGTRLTVT.